This TCR beta chain was retrieved from a study of cytomegalovirus exposure and HLA in healthy donors. PCR primers comprised 60 Vbeta and 13 Jbeta primers. The repertoire was sequenced with immunoSEQ multiplex PCR; TCRdb's copy has only in-frame clones and lacks some. The table has about 170,000 clones, over 75% seen once. Germline CDR1 and CDR2: SGHTA and FQGTGA. This CDR3 comprises 15 residues. Trimming left V 5 bases short and J 3 bases short, with 16 bases between. This clone appeared a few times. Sequenced material: PBMCs. The chain combines TRBV7-3 with TRBJ1-1, with D tentatively TRBD1 (5 bases). The receptor was derived from a female donor in good health and CMV-seronegative. The CDR3 loop is CASSPAGRFDTEAFF. Here the CDR3 DNA reads TGTGCCAGCAGCCCAGCAGGGCGATTCGACACTGAAGCTTTCTTT.